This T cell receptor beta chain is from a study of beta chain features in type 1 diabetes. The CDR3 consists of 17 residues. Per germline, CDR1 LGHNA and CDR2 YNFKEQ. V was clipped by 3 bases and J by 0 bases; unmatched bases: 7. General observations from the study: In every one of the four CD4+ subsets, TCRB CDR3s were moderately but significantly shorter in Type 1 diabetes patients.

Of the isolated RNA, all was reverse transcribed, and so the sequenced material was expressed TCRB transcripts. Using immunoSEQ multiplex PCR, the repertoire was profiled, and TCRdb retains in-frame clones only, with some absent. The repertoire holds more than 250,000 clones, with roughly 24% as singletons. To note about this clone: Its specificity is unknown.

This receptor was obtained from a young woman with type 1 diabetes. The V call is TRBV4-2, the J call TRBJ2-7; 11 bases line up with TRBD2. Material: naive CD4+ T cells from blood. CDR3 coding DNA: TGTGCCAGCAGCCATCCTGTCACTAGCGGGGGCTCCTACGAGCAGTACTTC. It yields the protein CASSHPVTSGGSYEQYF.